This TCR beta chain was sequenced for a study of T cell changes during pregnancy in multiple sclerosis. Data came from immunoSEQ multiplex PCR; TCRdb stores just in-frame clones and leaves some out. The repertoire holds fewer than 65,000 clones, with roughly 89% as singletons. Germline values: CDR1 SGHNT, CDR2 YENEEA. V was pared by 5 bases and J by 2 bases, with 19 bases between. The CDR3 has 16 residues. The chain combines TRBV11-3 with TRBJ2-7; D is perhaps TRBD2 (5 bases). This material consisted of peripheral blood, taken after pregnancy. The sequence was obtained from a female donor in good health, enrolled as a control in a pregnancy study. This CDR3 reads CASSSRSDLTPYEQYF. The CDR3 DNA is TGTGCCAGCAGCAGTCGTTCGGACTTGACTCCCTACGAGCAGTACTTC.